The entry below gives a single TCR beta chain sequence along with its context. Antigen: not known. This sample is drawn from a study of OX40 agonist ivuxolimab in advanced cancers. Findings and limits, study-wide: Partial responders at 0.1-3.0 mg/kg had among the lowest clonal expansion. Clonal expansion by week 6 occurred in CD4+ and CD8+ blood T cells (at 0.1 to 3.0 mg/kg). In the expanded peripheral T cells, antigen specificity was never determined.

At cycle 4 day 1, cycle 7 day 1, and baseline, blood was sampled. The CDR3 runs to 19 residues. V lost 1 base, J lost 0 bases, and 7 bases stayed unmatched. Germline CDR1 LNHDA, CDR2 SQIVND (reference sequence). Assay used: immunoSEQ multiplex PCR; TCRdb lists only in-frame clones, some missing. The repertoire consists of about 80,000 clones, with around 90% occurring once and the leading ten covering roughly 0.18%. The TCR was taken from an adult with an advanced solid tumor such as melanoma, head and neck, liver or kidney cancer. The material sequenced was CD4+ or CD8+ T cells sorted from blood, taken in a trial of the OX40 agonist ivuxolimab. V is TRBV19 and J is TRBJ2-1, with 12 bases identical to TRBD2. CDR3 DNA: TGTGCCAGTAGTATAGTTCTAGCGGGAGGGTCCCGCTCCTACAATGAGCAGTTCTTC. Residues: CASSIVLAGGSRSYNEQFF.